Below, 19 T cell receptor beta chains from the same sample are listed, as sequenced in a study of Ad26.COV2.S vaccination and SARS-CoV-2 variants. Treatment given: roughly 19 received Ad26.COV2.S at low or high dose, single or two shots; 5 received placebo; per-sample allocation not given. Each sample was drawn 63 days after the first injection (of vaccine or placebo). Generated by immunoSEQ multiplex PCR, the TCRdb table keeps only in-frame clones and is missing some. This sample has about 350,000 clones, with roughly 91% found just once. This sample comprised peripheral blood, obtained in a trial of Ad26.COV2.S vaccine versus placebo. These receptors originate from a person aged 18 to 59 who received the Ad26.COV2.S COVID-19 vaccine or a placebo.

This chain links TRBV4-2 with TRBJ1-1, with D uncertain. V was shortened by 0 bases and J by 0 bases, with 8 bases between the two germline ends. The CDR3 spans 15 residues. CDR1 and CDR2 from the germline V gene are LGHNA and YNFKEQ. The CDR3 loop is CASSQEEQMNTEAFF. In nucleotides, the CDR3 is TGTGCCAGCAGCCAAGAGGAACAGATGAACACTGAAGCTTTCTTT.

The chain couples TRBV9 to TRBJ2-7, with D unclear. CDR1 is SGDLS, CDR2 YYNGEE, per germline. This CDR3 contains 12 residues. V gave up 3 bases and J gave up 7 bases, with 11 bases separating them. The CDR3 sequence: CASSAELGEQYF. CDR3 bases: TGTGCCAGCAGCGCCGAATTGGGGGAGCAGTACTTC. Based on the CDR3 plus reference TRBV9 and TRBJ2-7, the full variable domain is DSGVTQTPKHLITATGQRVTLRCSPRSGDLSVYWYQQSLDQGLQFLIQYYNGEERAKGNILERFSAQQFPDLHSELNLSSLELGDSALYFCASSAELGEQYFGPGTRLTVT.

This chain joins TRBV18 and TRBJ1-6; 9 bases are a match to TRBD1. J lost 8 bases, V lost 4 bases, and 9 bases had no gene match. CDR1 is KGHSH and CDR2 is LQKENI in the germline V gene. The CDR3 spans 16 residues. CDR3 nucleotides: TGTGCCAGCTCACTGGCCGGGACAGGGTGGGATTCACCCCTCCACTTT. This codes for CASSLAGTGWDSPLHF.

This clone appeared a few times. The CDR3 DNA reads TGTGCCAGCAGTTTAAGGGGGTTGCGGCAGCCCCAGCATTTT. Encoded protein: CASSLRGLRQPQHF. This chain connects TRBV28 to TRBJ1-5; perhaps TRBD1 as D (6 bases). The germline V gene encodes CDR1 MDHEN and CDR2 SYDVKM. The CDR3 runs 14 residues. The germline V and J ends were trimmed by 2 bases and 7 bases, with 12 bases remaining between them.

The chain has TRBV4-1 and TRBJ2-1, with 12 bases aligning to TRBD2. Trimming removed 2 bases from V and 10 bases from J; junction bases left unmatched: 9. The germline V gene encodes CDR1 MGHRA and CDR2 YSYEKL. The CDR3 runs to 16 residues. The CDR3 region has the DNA TGCGCCAGCAGCCAACTCCTAGCGGGAGGGGGTGGGGAGCAGTTCTTC. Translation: CASSQLLAGGGGEQFF.

The chain's CDR3 is CASSVDRVGTEAFF. The CDR3 DNA sequence: TGCGCCAGCAGCGTGGACAGGGTTGGTACTGAAGCTTTCTTT. The genes are TRBV5-1 and TRBJ1-1; 8 nucleotides align to TRBD1. Trimming removed 4 bases from V and 5 bases from J; junction bases left unmatched: 7. The germline V gene encodes CDR1 SGHRS and CDR2 YFSETQ. The CDR3 contains 14 residues.

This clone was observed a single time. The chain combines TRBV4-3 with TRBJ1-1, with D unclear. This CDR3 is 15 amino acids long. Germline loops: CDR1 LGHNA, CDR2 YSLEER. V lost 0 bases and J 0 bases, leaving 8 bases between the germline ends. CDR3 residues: CASSQETGLNTEAFF. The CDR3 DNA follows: TGCGCCAGCAGCCAAGAGACGGGCCTGAACACTGAAGCTTTCTTT.

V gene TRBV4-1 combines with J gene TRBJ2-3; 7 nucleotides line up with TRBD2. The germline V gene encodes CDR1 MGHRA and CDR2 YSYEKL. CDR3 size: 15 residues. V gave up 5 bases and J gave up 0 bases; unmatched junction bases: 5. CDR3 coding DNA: TGCGCCAGCAGCACTAGGGGACTAAGCACAGATACGCAGTATTTT. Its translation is CASSTRGLSTDTQYF.

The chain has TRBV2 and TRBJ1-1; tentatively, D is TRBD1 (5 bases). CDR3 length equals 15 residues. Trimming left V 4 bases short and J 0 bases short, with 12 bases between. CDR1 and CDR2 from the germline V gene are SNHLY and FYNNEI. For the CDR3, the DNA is TGTGCCAGCAGTGGAGCGACAGTGATGAACACTGAAGCTTTCTTT. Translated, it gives CASSGATVMNTEAFF.

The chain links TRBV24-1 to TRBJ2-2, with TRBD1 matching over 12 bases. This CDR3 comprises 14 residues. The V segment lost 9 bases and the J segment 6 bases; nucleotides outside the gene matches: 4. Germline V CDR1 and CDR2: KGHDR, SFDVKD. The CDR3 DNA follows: TGTGCCACCCGGGGACAGGGGGCGTCCGGGGAGCTGTTTTTT. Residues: CATRGQGASGELFF.

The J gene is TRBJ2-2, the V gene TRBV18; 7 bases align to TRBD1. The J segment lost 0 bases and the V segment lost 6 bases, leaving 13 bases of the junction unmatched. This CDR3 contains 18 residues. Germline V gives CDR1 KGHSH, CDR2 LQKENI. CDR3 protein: CASSLGDSREANTGELFF. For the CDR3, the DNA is TGTGCCAGCTCTCTAGGGGACAGTAGGGAAGCGAACACCGGGGAGCTGTTTTTT.

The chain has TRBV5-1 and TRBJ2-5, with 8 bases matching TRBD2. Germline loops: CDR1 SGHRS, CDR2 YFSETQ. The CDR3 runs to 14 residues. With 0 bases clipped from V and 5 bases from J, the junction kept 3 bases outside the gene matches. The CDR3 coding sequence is TGCGCCAGCAGCTTGGATCCTAGCGGGGAGACCCAGTACTTC. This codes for CASSLDPSGETQYF. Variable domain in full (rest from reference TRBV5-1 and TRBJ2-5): KAGVTQTPRYLIKTRGQQVTLSCSPISGHRSVSWYQQTPGQGLQFLFEYFSETQRNKGNFPGRFSGRQFSNSRSEMNVSTLELGDSALYLCASSLDPSGETQYFGPGTRLLVL.

Written as DNA, the CDR3 is TGTGCCAGCAGCCAAGGGACAGGACTTAAGCAGTTCTTC. This encodes CASSQGTGLKQFF. The chain carries TRBV6-5 and TRBJ2-1, with 8 bases lining up with TRBD1. This CDR3 region has 13 residues. Trimming cost V 6 bases and J 11 bases; bases outside gene matches: 9. The germline CDR1 and CDR2 sequences are MNHEY and SVGAGI.

CDR3 bases: TGTGCCAGCAGGGGGACCGTTGGAAACACCATATATTTT. Translation: CASRGTVGNTIYF. The rearrangement links TRBV6-5 to TRBJ1-3; D perhaps matches TRBD1 (5 bases). Trimming cost V 6 bases and J 3 bases, with 9 bases left between them. The CDR3 spans 13 residues. Germline-derived CDR1 and CDR2 are MNHEY and SVGAGI.

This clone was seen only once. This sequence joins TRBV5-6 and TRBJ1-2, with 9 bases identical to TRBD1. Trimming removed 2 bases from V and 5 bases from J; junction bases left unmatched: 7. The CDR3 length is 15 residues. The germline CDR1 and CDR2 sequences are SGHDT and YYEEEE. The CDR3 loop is CASSFDRGMWYGYTF. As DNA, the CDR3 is TGTGCCAGCAGCTTCGACAGGGGGATGTGGTATGGCTACACCTTC.

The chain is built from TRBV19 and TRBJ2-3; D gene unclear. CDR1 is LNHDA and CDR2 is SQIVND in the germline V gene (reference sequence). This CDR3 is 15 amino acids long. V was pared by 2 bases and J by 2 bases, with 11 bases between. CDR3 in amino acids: CASSIMAANTDTQYF. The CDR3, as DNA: TGTGCCAGTAGTATAATGGCAGCCAACACAGATACGCAGTATTTT.

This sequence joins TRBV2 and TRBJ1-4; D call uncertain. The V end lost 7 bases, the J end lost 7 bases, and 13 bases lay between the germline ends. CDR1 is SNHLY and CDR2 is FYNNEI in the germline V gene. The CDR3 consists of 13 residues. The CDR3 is CASTVNIGEKLFF. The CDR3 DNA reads TGTGCCAGCACGGTTAATATCGGTGAAAAACTGTTTTTT.

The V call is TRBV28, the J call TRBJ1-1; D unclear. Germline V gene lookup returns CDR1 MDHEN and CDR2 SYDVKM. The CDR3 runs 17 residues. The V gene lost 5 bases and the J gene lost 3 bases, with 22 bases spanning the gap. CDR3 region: CASSPLGLVEIHTEAFF. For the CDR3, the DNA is TGTGCCAGCAGTCCGCTGGGCCTAGTGGAGATCCACACTGAAGCTTTCTTT.

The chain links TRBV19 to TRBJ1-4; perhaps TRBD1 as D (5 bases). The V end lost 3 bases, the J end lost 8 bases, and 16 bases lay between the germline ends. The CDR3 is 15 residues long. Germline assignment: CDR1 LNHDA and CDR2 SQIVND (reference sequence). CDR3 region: CASSIGRGAKEKLFF. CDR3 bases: TGTGCCAGTAGTATCGGCCGAGGGGCGAAAGAAAAACTGTTTTTT. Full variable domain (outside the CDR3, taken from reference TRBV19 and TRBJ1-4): DGGITQSPKYLFRKEGQNVTLSCEQNLNHDAMYWYRQDPGQGLRLIYYSQIVNDFQKGDIAEGYSVSREKKESFPLTVTSAQKNPTAFYLCASSIGRGAKEKLFFGSGTQLSVL.